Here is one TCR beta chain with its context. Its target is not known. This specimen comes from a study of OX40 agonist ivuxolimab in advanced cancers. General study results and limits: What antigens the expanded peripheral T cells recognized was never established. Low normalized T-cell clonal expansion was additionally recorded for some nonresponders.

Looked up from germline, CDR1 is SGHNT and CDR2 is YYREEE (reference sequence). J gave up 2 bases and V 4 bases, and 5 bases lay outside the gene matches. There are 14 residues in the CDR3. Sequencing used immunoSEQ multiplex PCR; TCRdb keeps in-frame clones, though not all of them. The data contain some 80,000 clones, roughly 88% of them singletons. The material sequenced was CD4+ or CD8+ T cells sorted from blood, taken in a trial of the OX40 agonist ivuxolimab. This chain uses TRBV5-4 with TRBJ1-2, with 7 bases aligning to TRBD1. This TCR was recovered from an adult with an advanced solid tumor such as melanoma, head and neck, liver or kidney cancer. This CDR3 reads CASSREGGNYGYTF. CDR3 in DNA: TGTGCCAGCAGCCGGGAAGGGGGCAACTATGGCTACACCTTC.